This T cell receptor beta chain was observed in a study of cytomegalovirus exposure and HLA in healthy donors. Study conclusions and caveats: CMV serostatus was the only immune exposure information that was available. A cluster of highly shared sequence variants was likely a sequencing artifact. In a later analysis, CMV-associated beta chains were mostly HLA-associated, it appeared.

The PCR ran on 60 Vbeta and 13 Jbeta primers. The data were produced by immunoSEQ multiplex PCR, yet TCRdb's version contains in-frame clones alone and is incomplete. This table holds over 250,000 clones, 80% to 90% found once. Note on this clone: What it binds is not known.

The receptor was isolated from a man aged 40-49 years in good health and CMV-seropositive. What was sequenced was PBMCs.

The CDR3 DNA is TGTGCCAGCAGTTCCCCAACTAGCGCCGGCACAGATACGCAGTATTTT. This sequence encodes CASSSPTSAGTDTQYF. This sequence joins TRBV28 and TRBJ2-3; 7 positions match TRBD2. V dropped 4 bases and J dropped 1; count of bases not matched to a gene: 8. Germline CDR1 MDHEN, CDR2 SYDVKM. CDR3 length equals 16 residues.